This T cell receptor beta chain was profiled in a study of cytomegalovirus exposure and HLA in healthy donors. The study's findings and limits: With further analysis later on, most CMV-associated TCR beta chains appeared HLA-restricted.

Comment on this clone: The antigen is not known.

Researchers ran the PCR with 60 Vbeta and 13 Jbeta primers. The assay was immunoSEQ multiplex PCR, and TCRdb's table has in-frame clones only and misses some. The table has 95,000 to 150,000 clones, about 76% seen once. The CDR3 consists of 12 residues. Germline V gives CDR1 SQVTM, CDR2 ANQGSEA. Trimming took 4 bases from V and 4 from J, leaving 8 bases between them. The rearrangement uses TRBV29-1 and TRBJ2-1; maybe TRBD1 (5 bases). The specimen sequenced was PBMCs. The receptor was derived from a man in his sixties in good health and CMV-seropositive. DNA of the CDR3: TGCAGCGTTGTGTCAGGGTACAATGAGCAGTTCTTC. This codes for CSVVSGYNEQFF.